The next 6 T cell receptor beta chains were all read from a single sample in a study of T cell changes during pregnancy in multiple sclerosis. Generated by immunoSEQ multiplex PCR, the TCRdb table keeps only in-frame clones and is missing some. The sample has under 55,000 clones; approximately 92% are singletons. The sample in question was CD4+ T cells from peripheral blood mononuclear cells, obtained in the third trimester of pregnancy. The origin of the receptors is a female donor with multiple sclerosis, enrolled in a pregnancy study.

The chain combines TRBV7-3 with TRBJ2-6; 9 bases are a match to TRBD1. V was pared by 4 bases and J by 0 bases, with 4 bases of the junction left unmatched. The CDR3 runs 17 residues. Germline V lookup: CDR1 SGHTA, CDR2 FQGTGA. The CDR3, as DNA: TGTGCCAGCAGCTCGGGACAGGGTCTCTCTGGGGCCAACGTCCTGACTTTC. Translating it yields CASSSGQGLSGANVLTF.

This clone was seen only once. The chain employs TRBV21-1 and TRBJ1-5; the table gives TRBD1 as D, unverified against the DNA. TRBV21-1 is described as a pseudogene. This CDR3 has 20 amino acids. Here the CDR3 reads CASSPLGQGGGINSNQPQHF. The CDR3 DNA is TGTGCCAGCAGCCCCCTGGGACAGGGAGGGGGAATCAATAGCAATCAGCCCCAGCATTTT.

The chain carries TRBV6-5 and TRBJ1-6, with 8 bases that match TRBD1. The germline V gene has CDR1 MNHEY and CDR2 SVGAGI. This CDR3 has 15 amino acids. Losses at the gene ends were 4 bases for V and 9 bases for J; bases not matched to a gene: 8. The CDR3 DNA reads as TGTGCCAGCAGTTCGCAGGGGGCTAGTATTTCACCCCTCCACTTT. Protein: CASSSQGASISPLHF.

This clone was detected once. A junction end diverges from the germline sequence, so it may reflect a read error. The V and J genes are TRBV7-7 and TRBJ1-4, with TRBD1 matching 8 bases. This CDR3 region has 15 residues. The germline V gene encodes CDR1 SSHAT and CDR2 FNYEAQ (reference sequence). CDR3 residues: CASSPGQGGDEKLFF. CDR3 nucleotides: TGTGCTAGCAGCCCTGGACAGGGAGGAGATGAAAAACTGTTTTTT.

The chain has TRBV5-4 and TRBJ1-2; no clear D. The germline CDR1 and CDR2 sequences are SGHNT and YYREEE (reference sequence). Trimming removed 5 bases from V and 8 bases from J, with 13 bases in between. The CDR3 runs 12 residues. CDR3 in amino acids: CASREGGGGYTF. CDR3 DNA sequence: TGTGCCAGCAGAGAGGGAGGTGGGGGCTACACCTTC.

The chain has TRBV19 and TRBJ1-1; D call uncertain. CDR3 length: 13 residues. Trimming removed 5 bases from V and 2 bases from J, with 9 bases in between. Germline lookup yields CDR1 LNHDA and CDR2 SQIVND (reference sequence). The CDR3 protein is CASSPQFNTEAFF. The CDR3 nucleotides are TGTGCCAGTAGTCCCCAATTTAACACTGAAGCTTTCTTT.